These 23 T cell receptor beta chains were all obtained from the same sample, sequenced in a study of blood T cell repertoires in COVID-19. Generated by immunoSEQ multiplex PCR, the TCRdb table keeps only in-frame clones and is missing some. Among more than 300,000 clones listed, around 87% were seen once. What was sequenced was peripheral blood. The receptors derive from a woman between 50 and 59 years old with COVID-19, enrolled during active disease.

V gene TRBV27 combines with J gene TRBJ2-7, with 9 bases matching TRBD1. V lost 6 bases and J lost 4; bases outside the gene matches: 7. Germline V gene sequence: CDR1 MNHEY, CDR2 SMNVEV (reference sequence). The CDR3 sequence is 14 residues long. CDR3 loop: CASSLGTGPYEQYF. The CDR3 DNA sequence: TGTGCCAGCAGCCTCGGGACAGGGCCTTACGAGCAGTACTTC.

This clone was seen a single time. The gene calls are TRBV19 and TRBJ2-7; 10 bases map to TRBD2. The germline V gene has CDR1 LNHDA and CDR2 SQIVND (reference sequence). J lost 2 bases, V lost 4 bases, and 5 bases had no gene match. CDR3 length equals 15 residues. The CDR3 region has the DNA TGTGCCAGTAGTAGCCAGCGGGAGGGCCCCTACGAGCAGTACTTC. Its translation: CASSSQREGPYEQYF.

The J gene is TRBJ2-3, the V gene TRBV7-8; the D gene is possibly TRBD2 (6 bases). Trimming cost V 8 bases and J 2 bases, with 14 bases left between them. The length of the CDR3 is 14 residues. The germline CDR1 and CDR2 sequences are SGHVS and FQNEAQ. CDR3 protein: CASLYSGNTDTQYF. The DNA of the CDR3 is TGTGCCAGCCTCTATAGCGGAAACACAGATACGCAGTATTTT.

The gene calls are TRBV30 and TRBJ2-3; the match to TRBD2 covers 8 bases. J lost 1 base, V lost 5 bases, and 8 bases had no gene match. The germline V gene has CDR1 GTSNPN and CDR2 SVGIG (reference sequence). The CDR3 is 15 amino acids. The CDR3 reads CAWARAAGGTDTQYF. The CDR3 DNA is TGTGCCTGGGCAAGGGCAGCGGGAGGCACAGATACGCAGTATTTT.

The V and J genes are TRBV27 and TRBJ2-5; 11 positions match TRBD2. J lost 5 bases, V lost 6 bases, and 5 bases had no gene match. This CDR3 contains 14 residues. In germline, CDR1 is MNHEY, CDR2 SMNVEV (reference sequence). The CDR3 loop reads CASRLAGVGETQYF. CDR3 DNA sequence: TGTGCCAGCAGACTAGCGGGAGTAGGTGAGACCCAGTACTTC.

The CDR3 DNA follows: TGTGCCAGCAGCTCTTTCCGGGACAGGGTCGGTGGCTACACCTTC. Its translation is CASSSFRDRVGGYTF. The chain links TRBV7-9 to TRBJ1-2, with 9 bases identical to TRBD1. From germline, CDR1 is SEHNR and CDR2 FQNEAQ (reference sequence). V gave up 4 bases and J gave up 7 bases; unmatched junction bases: 10. CDR3 length: 15 residues. Full variable domain (remainder filled in from reference TRBV7-9 and TRBJ1-2): DTGVSQNPRHKITKRGQNVTFRCDPISEHNRLYWYRQTLGQGPEFLTYFQNEAQLEKSRLLSDRFSAERPKGSFSTLEIQRTEQGDSAMYLCASSSFRDRVGGYTFGSGTRLTVV.

DNA for the CDR3: TGCGCCAGCAGCCCCGAGGGGCGGGACAGCTATGGCTACACCTTC. This gives the protein CASSPEGRDSYGYTF. The chain has TRBV5-1 and TRBJ1-2; TRBD1 matches 7 bases. V gave up 4 bases and J gave up 4 bases; unmatched junction bases: 10. The CDR3 has 15 residues. Germline-derived CDR1 and CDR2 are SGHRS and YFSETQ.

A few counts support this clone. This CDR3 is CASSPLEARNTGELFF. Here the CDR3 DNA reads TGTGCCAGCTCGCCCCTAGAAGCGAGGAACACCGGGGAGCTGTTTTTT. The V call is TRBV18, the J call TRBJ2-2; no reliable D call. V shed 6 bases and J shed 1 base, with 15 bases lying between them. This CDR3 has 16 residues. Germline V lookup: CDR1 KGHSH, CDR2 LQKENI.

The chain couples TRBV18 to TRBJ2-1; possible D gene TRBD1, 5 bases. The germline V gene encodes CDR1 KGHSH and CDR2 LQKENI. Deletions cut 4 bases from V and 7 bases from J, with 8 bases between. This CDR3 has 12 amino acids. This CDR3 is CASSRGWNEQFF. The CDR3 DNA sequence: TGTGCCAGCTCACGGGGCTGGAATGAGCAGTTCTTC.

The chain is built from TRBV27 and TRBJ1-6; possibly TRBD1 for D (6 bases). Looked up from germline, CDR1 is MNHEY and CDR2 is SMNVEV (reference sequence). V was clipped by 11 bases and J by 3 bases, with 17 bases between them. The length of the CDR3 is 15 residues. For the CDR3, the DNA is TGTGCCTCTTCTCGGGGGGGCTTCTATAATTCACCCCTCCACTTT. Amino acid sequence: CASSRGGFYNSPLHF.

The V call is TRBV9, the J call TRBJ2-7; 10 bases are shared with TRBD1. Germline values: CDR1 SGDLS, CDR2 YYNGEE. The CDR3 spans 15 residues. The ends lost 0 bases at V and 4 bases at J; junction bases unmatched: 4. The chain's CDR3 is CASSVDDRGRYEQYF. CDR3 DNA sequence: TGTGCCAGCAGCGTAGATGACAGGGGGCGATACGAGCAGTACTTC. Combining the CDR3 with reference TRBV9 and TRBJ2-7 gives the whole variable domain DSGVTQTPKHLITATGQRVTLRCSPRSGDLSVYWYQQSLDQGLQFLIQYYNGEERAKGNILERFSAQQFPDLHSELNLSSLELGDSALYFCASSVDDRGRYEQYFGPGTRLTVT.

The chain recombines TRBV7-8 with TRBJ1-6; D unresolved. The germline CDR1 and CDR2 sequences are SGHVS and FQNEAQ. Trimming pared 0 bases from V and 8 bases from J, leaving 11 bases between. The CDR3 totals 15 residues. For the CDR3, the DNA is TGTGCCAGCAGCTTAGCATTTCAGGATTATTCACCCCTCCACTTT. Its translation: CASSLAFQDYSPLHF.

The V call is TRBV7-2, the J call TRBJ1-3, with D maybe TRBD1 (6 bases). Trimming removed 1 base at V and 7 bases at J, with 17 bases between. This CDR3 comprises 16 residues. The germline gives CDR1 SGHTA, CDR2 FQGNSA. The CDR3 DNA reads TGTGCCAGCAGCTTAGGGGGGCTCAGGACCGGTAACACCATATATTTT. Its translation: CASSLGGLRTGNTIYF.

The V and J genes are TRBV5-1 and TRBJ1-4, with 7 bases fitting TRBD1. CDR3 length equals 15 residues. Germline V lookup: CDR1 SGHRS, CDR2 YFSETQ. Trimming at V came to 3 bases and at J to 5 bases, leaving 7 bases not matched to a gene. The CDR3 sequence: CASSSGTERNEKLFF. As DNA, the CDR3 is TGCGCCAGCAGCTCCGGGACAGAGAGAAATGAAAAACTGTTTTTT.

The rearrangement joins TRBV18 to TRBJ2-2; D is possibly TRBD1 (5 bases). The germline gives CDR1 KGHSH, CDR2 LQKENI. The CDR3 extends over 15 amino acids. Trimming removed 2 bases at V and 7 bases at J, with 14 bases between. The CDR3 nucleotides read TGTGCCAGCTCACCATATGAGACAGTAGGCGGGGAGCTGTTTTTT. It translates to CASSPYETVGGELFF.

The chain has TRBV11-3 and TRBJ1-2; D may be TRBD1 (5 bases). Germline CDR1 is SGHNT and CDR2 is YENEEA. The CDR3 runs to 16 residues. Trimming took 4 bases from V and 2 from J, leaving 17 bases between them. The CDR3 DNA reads TGTGCCAGCAGCTCCTCGGGGCGGGACTTAAACTATGGCTACACCTTC. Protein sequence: CASSSSGRDLNYGYTF.

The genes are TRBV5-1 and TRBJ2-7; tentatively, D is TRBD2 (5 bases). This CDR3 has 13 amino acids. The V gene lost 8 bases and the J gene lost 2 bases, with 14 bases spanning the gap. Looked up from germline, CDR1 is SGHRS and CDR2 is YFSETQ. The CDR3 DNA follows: TGCGCCAGTCAGAGGACTTTTACCTACGAGCAGTACTTC. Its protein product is CASQRTFTYEQYF.

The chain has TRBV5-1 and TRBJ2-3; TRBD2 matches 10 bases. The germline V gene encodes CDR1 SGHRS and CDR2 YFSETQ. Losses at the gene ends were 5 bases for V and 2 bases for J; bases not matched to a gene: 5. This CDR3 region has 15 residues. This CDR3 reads CASRAGTSVTDTQYF. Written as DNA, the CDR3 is TGCGCCAGCAGGGCCGGGACTAGCGTCACAGATACGCAGTATTTT.

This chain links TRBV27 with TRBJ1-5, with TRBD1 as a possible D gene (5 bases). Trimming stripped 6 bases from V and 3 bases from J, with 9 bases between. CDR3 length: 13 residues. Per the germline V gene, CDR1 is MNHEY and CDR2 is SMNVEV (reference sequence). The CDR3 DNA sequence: TGTGCCAGCAGGGCCAGGGTCAATCAGCCCCAGCATTTT. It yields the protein CASRARVNQPQHF.

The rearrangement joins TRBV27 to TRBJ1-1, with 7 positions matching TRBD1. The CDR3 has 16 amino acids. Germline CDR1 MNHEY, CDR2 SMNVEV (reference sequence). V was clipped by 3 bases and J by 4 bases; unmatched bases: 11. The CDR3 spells CASSLGGQPDGTEAFF. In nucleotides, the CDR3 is TGTGCCAGCAGTTTGGGGGGACAGCCTGATGGCACTGAAGCTTTCTTT.

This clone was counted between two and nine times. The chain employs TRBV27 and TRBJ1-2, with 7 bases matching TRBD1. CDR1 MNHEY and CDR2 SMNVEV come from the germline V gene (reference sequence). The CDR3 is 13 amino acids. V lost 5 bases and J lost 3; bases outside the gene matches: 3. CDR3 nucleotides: TGTGCCAGCAGTATCACAGGGGACTATGGCTACACCTTC. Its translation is CASSITGDYGYTF.

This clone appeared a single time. The CDR3 sequence: CATSPGGQGNPGANVLTF. The CDR3 nucleotides read TGTGCCACCAGTCCCGGGGGACAGGGGAATCCTGGGGCCAACGTCCTGACTTTC. This rearrangement joins TRBV15 to TRBJ2-6; 10 bases match TRBD1. This CDR3 region has 18 residues. Germline V gives CDR1 LNHNV, CDR2 YYDKDF (reference sequence). V was pared by 6 bases and J by 2 bases, with 10 bases of the junction left unmatched.

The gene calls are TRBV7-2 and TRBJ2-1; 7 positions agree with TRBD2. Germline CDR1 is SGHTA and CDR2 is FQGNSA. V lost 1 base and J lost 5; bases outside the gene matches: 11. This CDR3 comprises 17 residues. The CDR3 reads CASSLVPSGIPDNEQFF. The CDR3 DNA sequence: TGTGCCAGCAGCTTAGTCCCCAGCGGGATCCCCGACAATGAGCAGTTCTTC.